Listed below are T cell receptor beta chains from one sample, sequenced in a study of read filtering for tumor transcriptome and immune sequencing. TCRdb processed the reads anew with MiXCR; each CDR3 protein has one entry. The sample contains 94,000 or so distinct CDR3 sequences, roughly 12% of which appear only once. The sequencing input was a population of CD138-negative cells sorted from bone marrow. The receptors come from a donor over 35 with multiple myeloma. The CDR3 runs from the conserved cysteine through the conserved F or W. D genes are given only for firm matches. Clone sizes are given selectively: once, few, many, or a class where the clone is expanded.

CDR3 protein: CASSHGTGGSYNEQFF; CDR3 DNA: TGCGCCAGCAGCCACGGGACGGGGGGCTCCTACAATGAGCAGTTCTTC; D gene: TRBD2; J gene: TRBJ2-1; clone size: .; V gene: TRBV4-1
CDR3 protein: CASSRGGQGRSNQPQHF; CDR3 DNA: TGTGCCAGTAGTCGGGGGGGACAGGGACGTAGCAATCAGCCCCAGCATTTT; D gene: TRBD1; J gene: TRBJ1-5; clone size: many; V gene: TRBV19
CDR3 protein: CASSLTGSGELFF; CDR3 DNA: TGTGCCAGCAGCTTAACTGGGTCCGGGGAGCTGTTTTTT; D gene: .; J gene: TRBJ2-2; clone size: many; V gene: TRBV7-9
CDR3 protein: CASSQGGRTDTQYF; CDR3 DNA: TGTGCCAGCAGTCAGGGGGGGAGGACAGATACGCAGTATTTT; D gene: .; J gene: TRBJ2-3; clone size: .; V gene: TRBV28
CDR3 protein: CASSLEIRRLGANVLTF; CDR3 DNA: TGTGCCAGCAGCTTAGAGATCCGGCGTTTGGGGGCCAACGTCCTGACTTTC; D gene: .; J gene: TRBJ2-6; clone size: many; V gene: TRBV11-1
CDR3 protein: CATRPAGAGGEDTQYF; CDR3 DNA: TGTGCCACCAGACCCGCGGGAGCGGGAGGAGAGGATACGCAGTATTTT; D gene: TRBD2; J gene: TRBJ2-3; clone size: many; V gene: TRBV24-1
CDR3 protein: CASSSREGGSEAFF; CDR3 DNA: TGTGCCAGCAGCTCGAGGGAGGGTGGAAGTGAAGCTTTCTTT; D gene: .; J gene: TRBJ1-1; clone size: many; V gene: TRBV7-8
CDR3 protein: CASSPDQETQYF; CDR3 DNA: TGCGCCAGCAGCCCAGACCAAGAGACCCAGTACTTC; D gene: .; J gene: TRBJ2-5; clone size: many; V gene: TRBV4-1
CDR3 protein: CSASYWSGRNEQFF; CDR3 DNA: TGCAGTGCTAGTTACTGGTCAGGGCGGAATGAGCAGTTCTTC; D gene: .; J gene: TRBJ2-1; clone size: many; V gene: TRBV20-1
CDR3 protein: CAISAREGADTQYF; CDR3 DNA: TGTGCCATCAGTGCTCGGGAAGGGGCAGATACGCAGTATTTT; D gene: .; J gene: TRBJ2-3; clone size: many; V gene: TRBV10-3
CDR3 protein: CASSPVGRTYEQYF; CDR3 DNA: TGTGCCAGCTCACCAGTCGGGAGGACCTACGAGCAGTACTTC; D gene: TRBD2; J gene: TRBJ2-7; clone size: many; V gene: TRBV18
CDR3 protein: CASRKSGDATGELFF; CDR3 DNA: TGTGCCAGCAGAAAGAGCGGAGACGCGACCGGGGAGCTGTTTTTT; D gene: .; J gene: TRBJ2-2; clone size: many; V gene: TRBV9
CDR3 protein: CGRSGGGSRYTGELFF; CDR3 DNA: TGTGGCCGGAGTGGAGGCGGGAGCCGTTACACCGGGGAGCTGTTTTTT; D gene: TRBD2; J gene: TRBJ2-2; clone size: .; V gene: TRBV30
CDR3 protein: CASSAGQAASTDTQYF; CDR3 DNA: TGCGCCAGCAGCGCCGGACAGGCAGCTAGCACAGATACGCAGTATTTT; D gene: TRBD1; J gene: TRBJ2-3; clone size: .; V gene: TRBV5-1
CDR3 protein: CASMRAGGSGANVLTF; CDR3 DNA: TGTGCCAGCATGAGGGCAGGGGGCTCTGGGGCCAACGTCCTGACTTTC; D gene: TRBD1; J gene: TRBJ2-6; clone size: many; V gene: TRBV25-1
CDR3 protein: CASSLAPGDQPQHF; CDR3 DNA: TGCGCCAGCAGCTTGGCCCCAGGAGATCAGCCCCAGCATTTT; D gene: .; J gene: TRBJ1-5; clone size: few; V gene: TRBV5-1
CDR3 protein: CSARRTGGEEKLFF; CDR3 DNA: TGCAGTGCTCGCCGAACAGGGGGAGAGGAAAAACTGTTTTTT; D gene: TRBD1; J gene: TRBJ1-4; clone size: many; V gene: TRBV20-1
CDR3 protein: CASSPTDSSDEQYF; CDR3 DNA: TGTGCCAGCAGCCCGACGGATTCCTCCGACGAGCAGTACTTC; D gene: .; J gene: TRBJ2-7; clone size: many; V gene: TRBV7-9
CDR3 protein: CASSFVSSTDTQYF; CDR3 DNA: TGTGCCAGCAGTTTTGTTTCTAGCACAGATACGCAGTATTTT; D gene: .; J gene: TRBJ2-3; clone size: .; V gene: TRBV28
CDR3 protein: CASAPGRGWGHEQYF; CDR3 DNA: TGTGCCAGCGCCCCCGGGCGGGGCTGGGGCCACGAGCAGTACTTC; D gene: .; J gene: TRBJ2-7; clone size: many; V gene: TRBV2
CDR3 protein: CASSALAGGPSDEQFF; CDR3 DNA: TGCGCCAGCAGCGCTCTAGCGGGAGGGCCGTCCGATGAGCAGTTCTTC; D gene: TRBD2; J gene: TRBJ2-1; clone size: many; V gene: TRBV5-1
CDR3 protein: CAWSRGVPPYEQYF; CDR3 DNA: TGTGCCTGGAGTCGGGGGGTCCCCCCCTACGAGCAGTACTTC; D gene: TRBD2; J gene: TRBJ2-7; clone size: many; V gene: TRBV30
CDR3 protein: CASSSGGIDGYTF; CDR3 DNA: TGTGCCAGCAGCTCCGGGGGAATCGATGGCTACACCTTC; D gene: .; J gene: TRBJ1-2; clone size: many; V gene: TRBV7-9
CDR3 protein: CASSPGDRDYYGYTF; CDR3 DNA: TGCGCCAGTAGCCCGGGGGACCGGGATTACTATGGCTACACCTTC; D gene: .; J gene: TRBJ1-2; clone size: .; V gene: TRBV5-1
CDR3 protein: CASSALPEANVLTF; CDR3 DNA: TGTGCCAGCAGTGCCCTCCCGGAGGCCAACGTCCTGACTTTC; D gene: .; J gene: TRBJ2-6; clone size: .; V gene: TRBV6-4
CDR3 protein: CASSLIPGQGLEKLFF; CDR3 DNA: TGTGCCAGCAGCTTGATTCCGGGACAGGGACTCGAAAAACTGTTTTTT; D gene: TRBD1; J gene: TRBJ1-4; clone size: many; V gene: TRBV5-5
CDR3 protein: CASSFGYEQYF; CDR3 DNA: TGTGCCAGCAGTTTCGGATACGAGCAGTACTTC; D gene: .; J gene: TRBJ2-7; clone size: many; V gene: TRBV28
CDR3 protein: CASSLGGGTYEQYF; CDR3 DNA: TGTGCCAGCAGTTTGGGGGGCGGAACCTACGAGCAGTACTTC; D gene: .; J gene: TRBJ2-7; clone size: many; V gene: TRBV28
CDR3 protein: CASSLAGLAGEEQFF; CDR3 DNA: TGTGCCAGCAGCTTAGCGGGACTAGCGGGAGAAGAGCAGTTCTTC; D gene: TRBD2; J gene: TRBJ2-1; clone size: many; V gene: TRBV7-9
CDR3 protein: CASSLRQGSSYGYTF; CDR3 DNA: TGTGCCAGCAGCTTAAGGCAGGGGAGTTCCTATGGCTACACCTTC; D gene: .; J gene: TRBJ1-2; clone size: many; V gene: TRBV11-3
CDR3 protein: CASSEMTAQETQYF; CDR3 DNA: TGTGCCAGCAGTGAAATGACTGCCCAAGAGACCCAGTACTTC; D gene: .; J gene: TRBJ2-5; clone size: many; V gene: TRBV2
CDR3 protein: CASSISYEQYF; CDR3 DNA: TGTGCCAGCTCCATATCCTACGAGCAGTACTTC; D gene: .; J gene: TRBJ2-7; clone size: many; V gene: TRBV11-2
CDR3 protein: CASSQVRRSPLHF; CDR3 DNA: TGCGCCAGCAGCCAAGTAAGAAGATCACCCCTCCACTTT; D gene: .; J gene: TRBJ1-6; clone size: many; V gene: TRBV4-1
CDR3 protein: CTSSGGPWSDTQYF; CDR3 DNA: TGTACCAGCAGCGGCGGGCCCTGGAGTGATACGCAGTATTTT; D gene: .; J gene: TRBJ2-3; clone size: few; V gene: TRBV9
CDR3 protein: CSVDGQGNEQFF; CDR3 DNA: TGCAGCGTTGATGGGCAGGGGAATGAGCAGTTCTTC; D gene: .; J gene: TRBJ2-1; clone size: many; V gene: TRBV29-1
CDR3 protein: CASSLEVFGSEAFF; CDR3 DNA: TGTGCCAGCAGCTTAGAAGTGTTCGGGTCTGAAGCTTTCTTT; D gene: .; J gene: TRBJ1-1; clone size: many; V gene: TRBV7-9
CDR3 protein: CASSPARGIHTGELFF; CDR3 DNA: TGTGCCAGCAGTCCGGCGCGGGGTATTCACACCGGGGAGCTGTTTTTT; D gene: .; J gene: TRBJ2-2; clone size: .; V gene: TRBV7-3
CDR3 protein: CASSYRPLGLAGGEQYF; CDR3 DNA: TGTGCCAGCAGTTACCGCCCCCTGGGACTAGCGGGAGGTGAGCAGTACTTC; D gene: TRBD2; J gene: TRBJ2-7; clone size: many; V gene: TRBV6-5
CDR3 protein: CASTSGDRDPHEQYF; CDR3 DNA: TGTGCCAGCACCTCGGGTGACAGGGATCCCCACGAGCAGTACTTC; D gene: TRBD1; J gene: TRBJ2-7; clone size: many; V gene: TRBV28
CDR3 protein: CASSTQGARNEQFF; CDR3 DNA: TGTGCCAGTAGTACTCAGGGGGCGCGAAATGAGCAGTTCTTC; D gene: TRBD1; J gene: TRBJ2-1; clone size: many; V gene: TRBV19
CDR3 protein: CASSPRGGRENAEQFF; CDR3 DNA: TGTGCCAGCAGCCCCCGGGGGGGCAGGGAGAACGCTGAGCAGTTCTTC; D gene: TRBD2; J gene: TRBJ2-1; clone size: many; V gene: TRBV5-4